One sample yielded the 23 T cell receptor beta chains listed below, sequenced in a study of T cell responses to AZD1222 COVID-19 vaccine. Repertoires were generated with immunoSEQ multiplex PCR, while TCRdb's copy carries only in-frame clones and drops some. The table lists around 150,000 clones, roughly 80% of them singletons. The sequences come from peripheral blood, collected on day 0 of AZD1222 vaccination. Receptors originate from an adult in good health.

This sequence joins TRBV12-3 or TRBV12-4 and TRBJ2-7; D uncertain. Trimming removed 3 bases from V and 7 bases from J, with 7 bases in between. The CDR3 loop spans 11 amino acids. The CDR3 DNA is TGTGCCAGCAGTTTTGACCGGGAGCAGTACTTC. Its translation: CASSFDREQYF.

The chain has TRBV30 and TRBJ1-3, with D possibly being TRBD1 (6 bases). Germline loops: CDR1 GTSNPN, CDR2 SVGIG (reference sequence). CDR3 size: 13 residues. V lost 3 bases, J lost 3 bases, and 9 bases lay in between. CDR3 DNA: TGTGCCTGGAGCGGACAGAATGGAAACACCATATATTTT. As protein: CAWSGQNGNTIYF.

This chain's CDR3 is CASSATGTANSPLHF. Here the CDR3 DNA reads TGTGCCAGCAGCGCCACCGGGACAGCGAATTCACCCCTCCACTTT. The J gene is TRBJ1-6, the V gene TRBV9, with 7 nucleotides matching TRBD1. This CDR3 is 15 amino acids long. The V gene end was trimmed by 3 bases and the J gene end by 7 bases; junction bases not matched to a gene: 7. Germline lookup yields CDR1 SGDLS and CDR2 YYNGEE.

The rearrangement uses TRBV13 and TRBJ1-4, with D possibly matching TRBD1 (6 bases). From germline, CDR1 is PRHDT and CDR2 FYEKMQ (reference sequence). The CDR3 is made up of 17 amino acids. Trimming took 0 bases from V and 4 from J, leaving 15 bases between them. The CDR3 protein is CASSLGLGGRLNEKLFF. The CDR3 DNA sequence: TGTGCCAGCAGCTTAGGCCTAGGGGGACGGCTTAATGAAAAACTGTTTTTT.

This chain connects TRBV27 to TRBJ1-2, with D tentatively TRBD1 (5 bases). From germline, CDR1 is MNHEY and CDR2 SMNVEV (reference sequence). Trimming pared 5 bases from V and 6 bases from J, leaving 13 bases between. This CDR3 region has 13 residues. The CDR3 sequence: CASSPGTRDGYTF. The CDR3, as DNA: TGTGCCAGCAGTCCAGGGACTAGGGATGGCTACACCTTC.

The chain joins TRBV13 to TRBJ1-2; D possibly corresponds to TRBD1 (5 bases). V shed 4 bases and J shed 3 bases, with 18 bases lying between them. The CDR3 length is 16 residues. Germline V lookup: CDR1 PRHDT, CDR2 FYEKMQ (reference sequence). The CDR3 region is CASSSSTGPGDYGYTF. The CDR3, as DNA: TGTGCCAGCAGCTCATCAACAGGCCCCGGGGACTATGGCTACACCTTC.

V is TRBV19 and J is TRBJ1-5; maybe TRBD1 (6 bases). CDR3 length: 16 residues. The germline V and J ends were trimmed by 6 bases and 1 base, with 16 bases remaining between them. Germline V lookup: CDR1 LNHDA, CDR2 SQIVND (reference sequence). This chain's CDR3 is CASRGRGAQSNQPQHF. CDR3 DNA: TGTGCCAGTAGGGGGCGGGGGGCGCAGAGCAATCAGCCCCAGCATTTT.

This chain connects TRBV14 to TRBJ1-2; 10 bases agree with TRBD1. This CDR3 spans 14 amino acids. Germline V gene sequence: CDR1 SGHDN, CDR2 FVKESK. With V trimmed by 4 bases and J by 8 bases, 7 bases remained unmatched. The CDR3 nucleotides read TGTGCCAGCAGCCTATCCGGACAGGGGGGAGGCTACACCTTC. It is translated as CASSLSGQGGGYTF.

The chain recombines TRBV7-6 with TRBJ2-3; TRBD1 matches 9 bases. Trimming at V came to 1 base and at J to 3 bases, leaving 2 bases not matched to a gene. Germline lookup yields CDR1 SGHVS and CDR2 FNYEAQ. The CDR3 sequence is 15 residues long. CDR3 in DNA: TGTGCCAGCAGCTTAGGACAGGGGGAAACAGATACGCAGTATTTT. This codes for CASSLGQGETDTQYF.

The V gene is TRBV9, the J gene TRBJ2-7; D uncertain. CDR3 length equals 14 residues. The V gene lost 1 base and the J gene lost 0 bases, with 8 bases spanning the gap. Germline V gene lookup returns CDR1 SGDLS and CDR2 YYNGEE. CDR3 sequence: CASSVTPSSYEQYF. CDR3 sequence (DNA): TGTGCCAGCAGCGTAACCCCGAGCTCCTACGAGCAGTACTTC.

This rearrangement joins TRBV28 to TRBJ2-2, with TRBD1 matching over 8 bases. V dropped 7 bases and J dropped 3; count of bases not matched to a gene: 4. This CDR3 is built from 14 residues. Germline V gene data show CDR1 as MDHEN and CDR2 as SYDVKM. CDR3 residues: CASMVTGDTGELFF. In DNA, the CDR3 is TGTGCCAGCATGGTGACAGGGGACACCGGGGAGCTGTTTTTT.

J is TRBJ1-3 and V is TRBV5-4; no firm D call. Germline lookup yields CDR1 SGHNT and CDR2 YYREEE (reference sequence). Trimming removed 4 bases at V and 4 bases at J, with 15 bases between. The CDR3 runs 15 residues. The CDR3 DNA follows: TGTGCCAGCAGCCTCGGTGTTGGGCCGGGAAACACCATATATTTT. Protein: CASSLGVGPGNTIYF.

CDR3 coding DNA: TGTGCCAGTCGCCGTGGGGGCATAGCTTTCTTT. It translates to CASRRGGIAFF. The V gene is TRBV28, the J gene TRBJ1-1; D is perhaps TRBD1 (6 bases). In germline, CDR1 is MDHEN, CDR2 SYDVKM. The CDR3 sequence is 11 residues long. V lost 9 bases, J lost 10 bases, and 15 bases lay in between.

The chain's CDR3 is CASSYSPGLNTEAFF. DNA for the CDR3: TGTGCCAGCAGTTATTCCCCAGGACTGAACACTGAAGCTTTCTTT. The rearrangement links TRBV6-6 to TRBJ1-1; D gene uncertain. The V gene lost 3 bases and the J gene lost 0 bases, with 11 bases spanning the gap. The CDR3 loop spans 15 amino acids. Germline loops: CDR1 MNHNY, CDR2 SVGAGI (reference sequence).

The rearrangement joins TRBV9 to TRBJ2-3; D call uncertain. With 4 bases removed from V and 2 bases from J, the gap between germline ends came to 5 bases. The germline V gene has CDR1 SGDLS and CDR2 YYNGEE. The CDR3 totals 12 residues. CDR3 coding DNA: TGTGCCAGCAGCTCCTCCACAGATACGCAGTATTTT. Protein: CASSSSTDTQYF.

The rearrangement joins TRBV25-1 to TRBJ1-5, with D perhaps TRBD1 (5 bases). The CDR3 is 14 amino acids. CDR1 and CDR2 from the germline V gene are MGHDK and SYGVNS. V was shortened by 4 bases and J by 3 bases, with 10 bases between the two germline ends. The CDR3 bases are TGTGCCAGCAGTGGAGGGGTAACCAATCAGCCCCAGCATTTT. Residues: CASSGGVTNQPQHF.

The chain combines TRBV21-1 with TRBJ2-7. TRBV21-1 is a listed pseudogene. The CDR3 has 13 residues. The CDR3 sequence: CASSPEGGGEQYF. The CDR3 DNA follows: TGTGCCAGCAGCCCCGAGGGGGGTGGTGAGCAGTACTTC.

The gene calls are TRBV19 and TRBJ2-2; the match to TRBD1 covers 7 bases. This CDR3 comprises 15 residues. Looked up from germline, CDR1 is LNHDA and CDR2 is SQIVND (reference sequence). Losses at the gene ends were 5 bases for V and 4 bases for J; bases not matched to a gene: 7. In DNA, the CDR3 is TGTGCCAGTAGTCCCGACAGGGTGGGCACCGGGGAGCTGTTTTTT. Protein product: CASSPDRVGTGELFF.

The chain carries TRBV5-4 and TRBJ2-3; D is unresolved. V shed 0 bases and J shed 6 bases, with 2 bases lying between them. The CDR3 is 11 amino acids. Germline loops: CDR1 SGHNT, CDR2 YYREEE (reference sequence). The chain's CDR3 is CASSLGDTQYF. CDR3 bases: TGTGCCAGCAGCTTGGGGGATACGCAGTATTTT.

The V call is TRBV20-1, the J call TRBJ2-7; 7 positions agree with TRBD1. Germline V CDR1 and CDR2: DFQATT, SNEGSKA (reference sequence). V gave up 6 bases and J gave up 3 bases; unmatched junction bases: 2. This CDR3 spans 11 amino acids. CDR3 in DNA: TGCAGTGCCACAGGGGTCTACGAGCAGTACTTC. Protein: CSATGVYEQYF.

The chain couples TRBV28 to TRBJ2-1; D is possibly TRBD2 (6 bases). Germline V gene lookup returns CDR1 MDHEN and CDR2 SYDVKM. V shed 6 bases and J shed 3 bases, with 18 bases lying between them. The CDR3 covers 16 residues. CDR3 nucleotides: TGTGCCAGCAGCGACCCGGGACTCCCTATCTACAATGAGCAGTTCTTC. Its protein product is CASSDPGLPIYNEQFF.

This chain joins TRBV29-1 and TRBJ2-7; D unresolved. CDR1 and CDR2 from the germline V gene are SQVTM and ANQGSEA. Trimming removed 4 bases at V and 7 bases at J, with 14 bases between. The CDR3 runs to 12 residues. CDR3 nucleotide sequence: TGCAGCGTTGTAGTTAGAATGCGTGAGCAGTACTTC. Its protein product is CSVVVRMREQYF.

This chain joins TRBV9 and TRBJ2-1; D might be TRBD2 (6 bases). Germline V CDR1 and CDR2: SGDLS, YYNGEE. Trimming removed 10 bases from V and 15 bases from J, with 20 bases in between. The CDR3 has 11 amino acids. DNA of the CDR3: TGTGCCTTTGACCGTGGGCAGGGACTGTTCTTC. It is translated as CAFDRGQGLFF.